These 20 T cell receptor beta chains were all obtained from the same sample, sequenced in a study of T cells in Graves' hyperthyroidism and ophthalmopathy. From RNA transcripts, TCR beta CDR3 regions were amplified. TCR CDR3 regions were first amplified by RT-PCR with HTBI primers. TCRdb recomputed calls from the multiplex PCR reads with MiXCR, one row per CDR3 protein. The sample consists of about 640,000 distinct CDR3 sequences, around 21% of them appearing once. The sample consisted of blood. These receptors were collected from a man under 40 with Graves' ophthalmopathy.

This clonotype was counted at least ten times. This chain links TRBV30 with TRBJ1-2, with D perhaps matching TRBD1 (6 bases). V lost 5 bases and J lost 3, with 13 bases in between. Germline V gene sequence: CDR1 GTSNPN, CDR2 SVGIG (reference sequence). The CDR3 is 13 residues long. CDR3: CAWDGGHYYGYTF. The DNA for the CDR3 is TGTGCCTGGGATGGGGGACACTACTATGGCTACACCTTC.

The chain employs TRBV29-1 and TRBJ2-3; 7 nucleotides align to TRBD1. J lost 2 bases, V lost 7 bases, and 9 bases had no gene match. The germline CDR1 and CDR2 sequences are SQVTM and ANQGSEA. The CDR3 extends over 14 amino acids. CDR3 coding DNA: TGCAGCGCCCGACCGGGGACAGCCACAGATACGCAGTATTTT. Protein: CSARPGTATDTQYF.

CDR3 sequence reads: CASSVKLANGELFF. CDR3 DNA: TGTGCCAGCAGTGTAAAATTAGCAAACGGGGAGCTGTTTTTT. The V call is TRBV2, the J call TRBJ2-2; D unresolved. Germline assignment: CDR1 SNHLY and CDR2 FYNNEI. The germline V and J ends were trimmed by 4 bases and 7 bases, with 13 bases remaining between them. This CDR3 comprises 14 residues. Drawing the rest from reference TRBV2 and TRBJ2-2, the complete variable domain is EPEVTQTPSHQVTQMGQEVILRCVPISNHLYFYWYRQILGQKVEFLVSFYNNEISEKSEIFDDQFSVERPDGSNFTLKIRSTKLEDSAMYFCASSVKLANGELFFGEGSRLTVL.

The genes are TRBV28 and TRBJ1-5; D not resolved. V lost 5 bases and J lost 5, with 13 bases in between. The germline gives CDR1 MDHEN, CDR2 SYDVKM. CDR3 size: 14 residues. CDR3 residues: CASSPGPPDQPQHF. CDR3 bases: TGTGCCAGCAGTCCCGGGCCCCCAGATCAGCCCCAGCATTTT.

This clonotype was recorded a few times. The V call is TRBV5-1, the J call TRBJ2-5, with a tentative D call TRBD2 (6 bases). Germline V CDR1 and CDR2: SGHRS, YFSETQ. Trimming stripped 3 bases from V and 1 base from J, with 13 bases between. The CDR3 is made up of 15 amino acids. The CDR3: CASSWRGSGQETQYF. The CDR3 nucleotides are TGCGCCAGCAGCTGGAGGGGTTCCGGCCAAGAGACCCAGTACTTC.

V is TRBV6-1 and J is TRBJ2-7; the match to TRBD2 covers 14 bases. The CDR3 extends over 17 amino acids. The J segment lost 0 bases and the V segment lost 5 bases, leaving 6 bases of the junction unmatched. Germline V gene sequence: CDR1 MNHNS, CDR2 SASEGT. The chain's CDR3 is CASSRGLAGDSSYEQYF. The CDR3 region has the DNA TGTGCCAGCAGTCGGGGACTAGCGGGAGACTCCTCCTACGAGCAGTACTTC.

This clonotype was seen only a few times. The CDR3 DNA follows: TGTGCCAGCAGCTTATTTGGGGGGCGGACAGGGGACGGCTACACCTTC. Its translation: CASSLFGGRTGDGYTF. The chain uses TRBV7-2 and TRBJ1-2, with TRBD1 matching over 9 bases. With 2 bases clipped from V and 8 bases from J, the junction kept 12 bases outside the gene matches. Germline V CDR1 and CDR2: SGHTA, FQGNSA. The CDR3 covers 16 residues.

The genes are TRBV7-9 and TRBJ2-7; D may be TRBD1 or TRBD2 (6 bases each). Germline V gene lookup returns CDR1 SEHNR and CDR2 FQNEAQ (reference sequence). The CDR3 is made up of 13 amino acids. Trimming stripped 3 bases from V and 5 bases from J, with 11 bases between. The CDR3 DNA is TGTGCCAGCAGCTTCCCGGGGGCGGACGAGCAGTACTTC. Residues: CASSFPGADEQYF.

The V and J genes are TRBV19 and TRBJ1-1; TRBD1 is a possible D gene (6 bases). V was cut by 7 bases and J by 3 bases, with 12 bases left in between. From germline, CDR1 is LNHDA and CDR2 SQIVND (reference sequence). There are 13 residues in the CDR3. The CDR3, as DNA: TGTGCCAGTAATCGCCAGGGGTACACTGAAGCTTTCTTT. Amino acid sequence: CASNRQGYTEAFF.

This clonotype occurred a few times. The V and J genes are TRBV15 and TRBJ2-3; TRBD1 or TRBD2 may be the D gene (5 bases each). The CDR3 consists of 15 residues. V was pared by 3 bases and J by 1 base, with 11 bases between. Germline CDR1 is LNHNV and CDR2 is YYDKDF (reference sequence). The CDR3 DNA reads as TGTGCCACCAGCAGGGGGGACGAACGCACAGATACGCAGTATTTT. It is translated as CATSRGDERTDTQYF.

This clonotype was seen only once. The chain carries TRBV29-1 and TRBJ2-7; TRBD1 or TRBD2 may be the D gene (5 bases each). Trimming shortened V by 5 bases and J by 2 bases, and 16 bases separated the two germline ends. The germline V gene has CDR1 SQVTM and CDR2 ANQGSEA. This CDR3 comprises 14 residues. CDR3 loop: CSVQSPGAAYEQYF. CDR3 in DNA: TGCAGCGTTCAAAGCCCCGGGGCCGCCTACGAGCAGTACTTC.

There are many counts of this clonotype. This chain connects TRBV7-3 to TRBJ2-7; 10 bases align to TRBD1. The CDR3 is made up of 16 amino acids. With V trimmed by 1 base and J by 4 bases, 7 bases remained unmatched. Germline CDR1 and CDR2: SGHTA and FQGTGA. The CDR3 region has the DNA TGTGCCAGCAGCTTAAAAGGACAGGGACAGGGGTACGAGCAGTACTTC. Translating gives CASSLKGQGQGYEQYF.

This clonotype was seen more than once but under ten times. The chain joins TRBV10-3 to TRBJ1-1; D is perhaps TRBD1 (5 bases). Trimming removed 4 bases from V and 1 base from J, with 10 bases in between. This CDR3 is 14 amino acids long. Germline V CDR1 and CDR2: ENHRY, SYGVKD. In nucleotides, the CDR3 is TGTGCCATCAGTGGGAGTCAGGGGAACACTGAAGCTTTCTTT. Translating it yields CAISGSQGNTEAFF.

Turning to this clonotype: Its ends do not fully match the called genes, so a read error is possible. The chain carries TRBV30 and TRBJ2-7, with 12 nucleotides matching TRBD2. The length of the CDR3 is 14 residues. Germline assignment: CDR1 GTSNPN and CDR2 SVGIG (reference sequence). The CDR3, as DNA: TGTGCCTGGAGTGGACTAGCGGGAGTCTACGAGCGGTACTTC. Protein: CAWSGLAGVYERYF.

This clonotype was counted ten times or more. V gene TRBV28 combines with J gene TRBJ2-7; D gene unclear. The CDR3 runs 14 residues. Germline CDR1 is MDHEN and CDR2 is SYDVKM. V lost 4 bases and J lost 3, with 13 bases in between. CDR3 DNA sequence: TGTGCCAGCAGTTCCGGAACCTTGGGCTACGAGCAGTACTTC. It encodes CASSSGTLGYEQYF.

CDR3 sequence reads: CASRLAGGPFDEQFF. CDR3 sequence (DNA): TGCGCCAGCAGATTAGCGGGAGGGCCTTTTGATGAGCAGTTCTTC. The genes are TRBV10-2 and TRBJ2-1; 11 positions agree with TRBD2. V was clipped by 6 bases and J by 8 bases; unmatched bases: 9. The CDR3 covers 15 residues. The V gene's germline CDR1 is WSHSY and CDR2 SAAADI.

The chain combines TRBV2 with TRBJ2-6; D unclear. Trimming stripped 6 bases from V and 3 bases from J, with 18 bases between. Germline V lookup: CDR1 SNHLY, CDR2 FYNNEI. CDR3 length equals 17 residues. CDR3 DNA sequence: TGTGCCAGCAGCGTGTCGGGCCGAGCGTTTGGGGCCAACGTCCTGACTTTC. Translation gives CASSVSGRAFGANVLTF.

This clonotype was recorded a few times. This sequence joins TRBV4-2 and TRBJ2-6, with D perhaps matching TRBD1 (6 bases). The germline gives CDR1 LGHNA, CDR2 YNFKEQ. There are 18 residues in the CDR3. V gave up 1 base and J gave up 1 base, with 14 bases separating them. The CDR3 is CASSQGGQLGSGANVLTF. In DNA form, the CDR3 reads TGTGCCAGCAGCCAAGGAGGACAGTTGGGGTCTGGGGCCAACGTCCTGACTTTC.

This clonotype has ten or more counts. This chain uses TRBV20-1 with TRBJ2-3, with D maybe TRBD1 (6 bases). Germline V gives CDR1 DFQATT, CDR2 SNEGSKA (reference sequence). Trimming removed 3 bases from V and 6 bases from J, with 10 bases in between. There are 12 residues in the CDR3. CDR3 bases: TGCAGTGCTAGTAGGGGGACGGATACGCAGTATTTT. Amino acids: CSASRGTDTQYF.

This clonotype was seen many times. The chain combines TRBV28 with TRBJ2-3, with 9 bases lining up with TRBD2. The ends lost 4 bases at V and 0 bases at J; junction bases unmatched: 11. The CDR3 spans 18 residues. Germline V gives CDR1 MDHEN, CDR2 SYDVKM. CDR3 residues: CASSSFSGTSSSTDTQYF. The DNA for the CDR3 is TGTGCCAGCAGTTCCTTCTCCGGGACTAGCAGCAGCACAGATACGCAGTATTTT.